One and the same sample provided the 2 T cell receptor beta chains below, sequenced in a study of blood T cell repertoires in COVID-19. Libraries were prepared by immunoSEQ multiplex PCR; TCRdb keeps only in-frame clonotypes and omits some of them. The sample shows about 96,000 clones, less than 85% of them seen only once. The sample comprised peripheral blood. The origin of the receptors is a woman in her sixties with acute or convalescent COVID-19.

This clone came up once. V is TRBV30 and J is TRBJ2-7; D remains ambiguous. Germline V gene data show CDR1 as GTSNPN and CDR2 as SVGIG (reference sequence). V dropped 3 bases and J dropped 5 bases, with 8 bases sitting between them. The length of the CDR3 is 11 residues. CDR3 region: CAWRIRDEQYF. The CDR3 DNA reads TGTGCCTGGAGGATAAGAGACGAGCAGTACTTC.

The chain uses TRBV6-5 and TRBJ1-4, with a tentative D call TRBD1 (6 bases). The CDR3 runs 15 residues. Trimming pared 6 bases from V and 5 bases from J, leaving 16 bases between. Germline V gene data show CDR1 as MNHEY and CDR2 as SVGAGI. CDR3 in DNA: TGTGCCAGCAGCTACAAGGGGGGGGCGAATGAAAAACTGTTTTTT. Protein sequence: CASSYKGGANEKLFF.